Below, one TCR beta chain is given with its context. These data are taken from a study of OX40 agonist ivuxolimab in advanced cancers. This CDR3 has 15 amino acids. CDR1 and CDR2 from the germline V gene are LNHNV and YYDKDF (reference sequence). With 9 bases removed from V and 3 bases from J, the gap between germline ends came to 18 bases. Using immunoSEQ multiplex PCR, the repertoire was profiled, and TCRdb retains in-frame clones only, with some absent. The data show under 95,000 clones, more than 75% seen once. Specimen: CD4+ or CD8+ T cells sorted from blood, collected in a trial of the OX40 agonist ivuxolimab. The genes are TRBV15 and TRBJ1-3; D is possibly TRBD1 (5 bases). This sequence originates from an adult with an advanced solid tumor such as melanoma, head and neck, liver or kidney cancer. CDR3 sequence: CATARGRSSGNTIYF. The CDR3 DNA is TGTGCCACGGCAAGGGGAAGAAGTAGTGGAAACACCATATATTTT.